What follows are 27 T cell receptor beta chains derived from one specimen sequenced in a study of blood T cell repertoires in COVID-19. Sequencing was performed with immunoSEQ multiplex PCR; in TCRdb, only in-frame clones are kept and a portion is missing. The sample lists about 200,000 clones, about 87% occurring once. Sequencing was performed on peripheral blood. All receptors come from a man aged 60 to 69 with acute or convalescent COVID-19.

The genes are TRBV4-1 and TRBJ1-1; unclear D gene. CDR3 length equals 15 residues. V was clipped by 4 bases and J by 0 bases, with 12 bases between them. Germline CDR1 is MGHRA and CDR2 is YSYEKL. Written as DNA, the CDR3 is TGCGCCAGCAGCCTAGATCCGGGATTGAACACTGAAGCTTTCTTT. It codes for CASSLDPGLNTEAFF.

The chain has TRBV4-1 and TRBJ2-1; TRBD2 might be the D (7 bases). Per germline, CDR1 MGHRA and CDR2 YSYEKL. Trimming left V 8 bases short and J 3 bases short, with 14 bases between. There are 14 residues in the CDR3. The CDR3 loop is CASGGGAYYNEQFF. Written as DNA, the CDR3 is TGCGCCAGCGGGGGGGGCGCATACTACAATGAGCAGTTCTTC.

V usage is TRBV6-2 or TRBV6-3 and J usage is TRBJ1-2; a possible D gene is TRBD1 (5 bases). The CDR3 runs to 13 residues. Trimming left V 2 bases short and J 4 bases short, with 8 bases between. CDR1 and CDR2 from the germline V gene are MNHEY and SVGEGT. CDR3 region: CASSYQGVYGYTF. Written as DNA, the CDR3 is TGTGCCAGCAGTTACCAGGGCGTCTATGGCTACACCTTC.

The CDR3 nucleotides are TGTGCCAGTAGTATAGATATTGGGGGGAAGAACACTGAAGCTTTCTTT. Its translation is CASSIDIGGKNTEAFF. The chain uses TRBV19 and TRBJ1-1; a weak D match, TRBD1 (5 bases). Germline-derived CDR1 and CDR2 are LNHDA and SQIVND (reference sequence). This CDR3 is built from 16 residues. The V and J ends lost 0 bases and 1 base respectively, with 12 bases between them.

This clone was found a few times. V gene TRBV5-6 combines with J gene TRBJ2-5; tentatively, D is TRBD1 (5 bases). V shed 0 bases and J shed 7 bases, with 16 bases lying between them. The CDR3 is made up of 15 amino acids. Germline assignment: CDR1 SGHDT and CDR2 YYEEEE. CDR3 amino acids: CASSLGLGRGGTQYF. In nucleotides, the CDR3 is TGTGCCAGCAGCTTGGGCTTGGGGCGAGGCGGGACCCAGTACTTC.

The V gene is TRBV13, the J gene TRBJ1-6; D unclear. This CDR3 contains 14 residues. V was trimmed by 6 bases and J by 7 bases, leaving 13 bases between them. The germline V gene encodes CDR1 PRHDT and CDR2 FYEKMQ (reference sequence). CDR3 sequence: CASRWATRNSPLHF. The CDR3 nucleotides read TGTGCCAGCAGGTGGGCTACTAGGAATTCACCCCTCCACTTT.

V and J are TRBV6-5 and TRBJ2-5, with D tentatively TRBD2 (7 bases). The CDR3 consists of 14 residues. Looked up from germline, CDR1 is MNHEY and CDR2 is SVGAGI. V lost 8 bases and J 5 bases, leaving 18 bases between the germline ends. CDR3 sequence (DNA): TGTGCCAGCCTACCTCGGGGGGCGCGGGAGACCCAGTACTTC. Protein: CASLPRGARETQYF.

The chain uses TRBV25-1 and TRBJ1-6; D may be TRBD1 (5 bases). The CDR3 runs to 16 residues. Germline values: CDR1 MGHDK, CDR2 SYGVNS. With 3 bases removed from V and 5 bases from J, the gap between germline ends came to 14 bases. The CDR3 is CASSDRVGSNNSPLHF. CDR3 nucleotide sequence: TGTGCCAGCAGTGACAGGGTAGGGTCGAATAATTCACCCCTCCACTTT. Full variable domain (rest looked up from reference TRBV25-1 and TRBJ1-6): EADIYQTPRYLVIGTGKKITLECSQTMGHDKMYWYQQDPGMELHLIHYSYGVNSTEKGDLSSESTVSRIRTEHFPLTLESARPSHTSQYLCASSDRVGSNNSPLHFGNGTRLTVT.

The chain joins TRBV28 to TRBJ1-3, with D perhaps matching TRBD1 (5 bases). V was shortened by 5 bases and J by 3 bases, with 14 bases between the two germline ends. CDR1 is MDHEN and CDR2 is SYDVKM in the germline V gene. The CDR3 is made up of 15 amino acids. The CDR3: CASSPPRGGGNTIYF. CDR3 coding DNA: TGTGCCAGCAGTCCCCCACGGGGGGGTGGAAACACCATATATTTT.

The CDR3 here is CASSPSGGDHGYTF. The DNA for the CDR3 is TGTGCCAGCAGCCCCAGTGGAGGGGATCATGGCTACACCTTC. V and J are TRBV5-5 and TRBJ1-2; TRBD1 is a possible D gene (5 bases). V lost 4 bases and J 6 bases, leaving 16 bases between the germline ends. CDR3 size: 14 residues. CDR1 is SGHKS and CDR2 is YYEKEE in the germline V gene (reference sequence).

The chain couples TRBV4-1 to TRBJ1-6; D gene ambiguous. Trimming left V 4 bases short and J 7 bases short, with 8 bases between. This CDR3 comprises 13 residues. Germline V gene lookup returns CDR1 MGHRA and CDR2 YSYEKL. Written as DNA, the CDR3 is TGCGCCAGCAGCCTCCTACTAAATTCACCCCTCCACTTT. It translates to CASSLLLNSPLHF.

The chain uses TRBV28 and TRBJ2-6; 10 nucleotides align to TRBD1. Germline V gives CDR1 MDHEN, CDR2 SYDVKM. The CDR3 runs 17 residues. Trimming removed 10 bases from V and 2 bases from J; junction bases left unmatched: 11. The CDR3 spells CATDTRDRGPGANVLTF. CDR3 coding DNA: TGTGCCACCGATACGCGGGACAGGGGACCTGGGGCCAACGTCCTGACTTTC.

V gene TRBV6-1 combines with J gene TRBJ1-1; 9 bases fit TRBD1. V shed 1 base, J shed 4 bases, and the junction held 4 bases outside the gene matches. CDR1 MNHNS and CDR2 SASEGT come from the germline V gene. The CDR3 is 15 residues long. The CDR3 DNA reads TGTGCCAGCAGTGAAGACAGGGGGCTGGCCACTGAAGCTTTCTTT. Encoded protein: CASSEDRGLATEAFF.

V usage is TRBV28 and J usage is TRBJ1-5, with D hard to call. CDR1 MDHEN and CDR2 SYDVKM come from the germline V gene. CDR3 length: 15 amino acids. V was clipped by 5 bases and J by 0 bases, with 11 bases between them. The CDR3 sequence is CASSVGGYSNQPQHF. The CDR3 DNA is TGTGCCAGCAGTGTGGGAGGGTATAGCAATCAGCCCCAGCATTTT.

The V call is TRBV5-1, the J call TRBJ2-3, with TRBD1 identical over 7 bases. CDR1 and CDR2 from the germline V gene are SGHRS and YFSETQ. With V trimmed by 4 bases and J by 10 bases, 12 bases remained unmatched. The CDR3 is 14 residues long. This CDR3 is CASSRGTAPGAQYF. Written as DNA, the CDR3 is TGCGCCAGCAGCAGGGGGACAGCTCCAGGAGCGCAGTATTTT. The whole variable domain, remainder taken from reference TRBV5-1 and TRBJ2-3, is KAGVTQTPRYLIKTRGQQVTLSCSPISGHRSVSWYQQTPGQGLQFLFEYFSETQRNKGNFPGRFSGRQFSNSRSEMNVSTLELGDSALYLCASSRGTAPGAQYFGPGTRLTVL.

The V gene is TRBV30, the J gene TRBJ2-7; 11 bases match TRBD1. Germline V gives CDR1 GTSNPN, CDR2 SVGIG (reference sequence). The CDR3 loop spans 14 amino acids. The V and J ends lost 3 bases and 3 bases, in that order; junction bases with no gene match: 4. The CDR3 protein is CAWSAGTGGYEQYF. DNA of the CDR3: TGTGCCTGGAGCGCCGGGACAGGGGGCTACGAGCAGTACTTC.

The chain is built from TRBV19 and TRBJ2-1, with 12 bases fitting TRBD2. Germline CDR1 is LNHDA and CDR2 is SQIVND (reference sequence). The V segment lost 3 bases and the J segment 5 bases; nucleotides outside the gene matches: 5. CDR3 size: 16 residues. The CDR3 loop reads CASSIPSGGAHNEQFF. CDR3 DNA: TGTGCCAGTAGTATCCCTAGCGGGGGGGCCCACAATGAGCAGTTCTTC.

V usage is TRBV4-3 and J usage is TRBJ2-2; D may be TRBD2 (5 bases). The CDR3 is 13 amino acids. From germline, CDR1 is LGHNA and CDR2 YSLEER. V was cut by 4 bases and J by 5 bases, with 8 bases left in between. The DNA of the CDR3 is TGCGCCAGCAGCCTCCGGAGGACCGGGGAGCTGTTTTTT. Its translation is CASSLRRTGELFF.

CDR3 in DNA: TGTGCCAGCAGCCCTGGACAGGGGGGGAACTATGGCTACACCTTC. Protein sequence: CASSPGQGGNYGYTF. This chain uses TRBV9 with TRBJ1-2; 10 bases line up with TRBD1. With 4 bases clipped from V and 2 bases from J, the junction kept 5 bases outside the gene matches. CDR1 SGDLS and CDR2 YYNGEE come from the germline V gene. The CDR3 runs 15 residues.

The chain joins TRBV14 to TRBJ1-4, with 9 bases matching TRBD1. This CDR3 has 15 amino acids. Trimming took 3 bases from V and 4 from J; bases not matched to a gene: 3. Germline V gene lookup returns CDR1 SGHDN and CDR2 FVKESK. CDR3 in DNA: TGTGCCAGCAGCCAGAACAGGGGGCGTAATGAAAAACTGTTTTTT. Translation: CASSQNRGRNEKLFF.

This clone was detected only a few times. The chain carries TRBV3-1 (or the pseudogene TRBV3-2) and TRBJ2-3; 7 bases line up with TRBD1. Germline-derived CDR1 and CDR2 are LGHDT and YNNKEL (reference sequence). The CDR3 sequence is 16 residues long. V was clipped by 3 bases and J by 8 bases; unmatched bases: 14. CDR3 sequence: CASSHEDSGSGGTQYF. The DNA of the CDR3 is TGTGCCAGCAGCCATGAAGACTCAGGATCAGGGGGTACGCAGTATTTT.

The chain uses TRBV7-6 and TRBJ1-2, with D unclear. This CDR3 is built from 15 residues. Trimming pared 4 bases from V and 3 bases from J, leaving 15 bases between. Germline V lookup: CDR1 SGHVS, CDR2 FNYEAQ. CDR3 loop: CASSSDLTGYYGYTF. The DNA for the CDR3 is TGTGCCAGCAGCTCCGATTTAACGGGGTACTATGGCTACACCTTC.

The V call is TRBV27, the J call TRBJ1-1; 7 bases fit TRBD1. Germline V CDR1 and CDR2: MNHEY, SMNVEV (reference sequence). The junction had 6 bases not matched to a gene; V was cut back by 3 bases and J by 2 bases. The CDR3 extends over 15 amino acids. CDR3 loop: CASSLTGKGNTEAFF. CDR3 DNA: TGTGCCAGCAGTTTGACAGGGAAGGGTAACACTGAAGCTTTCTTT.

The chain carries TRBV7-9 and TRBJ2-7; TRBD1 agrees at 10 bases. Germline V gives CDR1 SEHNR, CDR2 FQNEAQ (reference sequence). Unmatched junction bases numbered 9, after V lost 5 bases and J lost 5 bases. The CDR3 covers 15 residues. The CDR3 nucleotides are TGTGCCAGCAGCCCGAAGACAGGGGGCGTCGACGAGCAGTACTTC. This encodes CASSPKTGGVDEQYF.

By frequency in the sample, this clone is medium-sized. The chain couples TRBV3-1 (or the pseudogene TRBV3-2) to TRBJ1-5; no definite D call. The CDR3 length is 15 residues. V lost 0 bases and J 2 bases, leaving 8 bases between the germline ends. Germline CDR1 is LGHDT and CDR2 is YNNKEL (reference sequence). CDR3 DNA: TGTGCCAGCAGCCAAGATCACGGTGGCAATCAGCCCCAGCATTTT. Its protein product is CASSQDHGGNQPQHF.

V and J are TRBV6-2 or TRBV6-3 and TRBJ2-6, with D maybe TRBD1 (6 bases). This CDR3 has 15 amino acids. V was cut by 5 bases and J by 0 bases, with 8 bases left in between. Germline V gene data show CDR1 as MNHEY and CDR2 as SVGEGT. CDR3 coding DNA: TGTGCCAGCAGTCTACAGGGCTCTGGGGCCAACGTCCTGACTTTC. It specifies CASSLQGSGANVLTF.

The V gene is TRBV4-3, the J gene TRBJ2-3; 8 bases align to TRBD2. CDR1 and CDR2 (germline): LGHNA, YSLEER. V shed 4 bases and J 6 bases; nucleotides not matched to a gene: 9. The CDR3 consists of 15 residues. The CDR3 nucleotides read TGCGCCAGCAGCCCGGGGGGGGCCGGGTCGGATACGCAGTATTTT. Translated: CASSPGGAGSDTQYF.